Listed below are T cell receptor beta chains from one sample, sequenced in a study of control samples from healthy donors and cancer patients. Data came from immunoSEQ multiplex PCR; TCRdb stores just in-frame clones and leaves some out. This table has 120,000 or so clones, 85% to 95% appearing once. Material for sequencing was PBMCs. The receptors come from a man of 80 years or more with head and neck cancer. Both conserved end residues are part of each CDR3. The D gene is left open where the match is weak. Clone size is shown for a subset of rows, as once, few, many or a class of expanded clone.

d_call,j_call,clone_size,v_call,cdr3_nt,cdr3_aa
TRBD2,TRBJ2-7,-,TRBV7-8,TGTGCCAGCAGCTCTAGGGGCCGGGAGGGCCCCATGGGCGAGCAGTACTTC,CASSSRGREGPMGEQYF
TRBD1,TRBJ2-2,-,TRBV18,TGTGCCAGCTCACCCACCGGGACAGGGGGAACCGGGGAGCTGTTTTTT,CASSPTGTGGTGELFF
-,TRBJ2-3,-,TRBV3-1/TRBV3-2,TGTGCCAGCAGCCAAGAGGGAAGAAGGGGCGATACGCAGTATTTT,CASSQEGRRGDTQYF
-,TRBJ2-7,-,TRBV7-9,TGTGCCAGCAGCGGGCCGGGTGGGAGATACGAGCAGTACTTC,CASSGPGGRYEQYF
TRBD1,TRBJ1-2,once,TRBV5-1,TGCGCCAGCAGTAAACAGGGGGCCCCCGATGGCTACACCTTC,CASSKQGAPDGYTF
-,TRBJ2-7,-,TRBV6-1,TGTGCCAGCAGTGACCACAGGAAACCCTACGAGCAGTACTTC,CASSDHRKPYEQYF
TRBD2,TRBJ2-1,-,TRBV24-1,TGTGCCACCAGTGGGGCGAGCGGGATAGGCAATGAGCAGTTCTTC,CATSGASGIGNEQFF
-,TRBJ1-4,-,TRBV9,TGTGCCAGCAGCGTTACAGGGCAGACTAATGAAAAACTGTTTTTT,CASSVTGQTNEKLFF
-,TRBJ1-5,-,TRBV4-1,TGCGCCAGCAGCCAAGTATCGGCAGACAATCAGCCCCAGCATTTT,CASSQVSADNQPQHF
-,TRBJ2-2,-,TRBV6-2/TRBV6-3,TGTGCCAGCAGTTACTCGAGGGGAACCGGGGAGCTGTTTTTT,CASSYSRGTGELFF
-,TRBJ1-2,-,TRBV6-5,TGTGCCAGCAGTCGGGACGGCAGATATGGCTACACCTTC,CASSRDGRYGYTF
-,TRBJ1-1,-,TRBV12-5,TGTGCTAGTGGTTTGAATAGGAACACTGAAGCTTTCTTT,CASGLNRNTEAFF
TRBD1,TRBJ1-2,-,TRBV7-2,TGTGCCAGCAGCTTATTACAGGGGGTCTATGGCTACACCTTC,CASSLLQGVYGYTF
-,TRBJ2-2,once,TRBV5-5,TGTGCCAGCAGCTTTGAGCCTGCGAACACCGGGGAGCTGTTTTTT,CASSFEPANTGELFF
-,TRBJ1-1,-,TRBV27,TGTGCCAGCAGCTCCCGATACGAGACTGAAGCTTTCTTT,CASSSRYETEAFF
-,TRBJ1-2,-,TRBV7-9,TGTGCCAGCAGCTTAGCGGTGGGGGGACCTAACTATGGCTACACCTTC,CASSLAVGGPNYGYTF
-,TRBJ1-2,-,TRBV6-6,TGTGCCAGCAGTTTAGGGGGGGCGAGTGGCTACACCTTC,CASSLGGASGYTF
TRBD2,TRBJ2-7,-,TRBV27,TGTGCCAGCAGTTTGCGTCCGACTAGCGTTCGCTACGAGCAGTACTTC,CASSLRPTSVRYEQYF
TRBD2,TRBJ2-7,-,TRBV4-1,TGCGCCAGCAGCCAAGATCTAGCGGGGGGAGCCTACGAGCAGTACTTC,CASSQDLAGGAYEQYF
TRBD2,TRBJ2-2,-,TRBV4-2,TGTGCCAGCAGCCAAGTTTTAGCGGGGGGCTCGAACACCGGGGAGCTGTTTTTT,CASSQVLAGGSNTGELFF
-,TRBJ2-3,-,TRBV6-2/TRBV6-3,TGTGCCAGCAGTTACTGGGGACTGCTCACAGATACGCAGTATTTT,CASSYWGLLTDTQYF
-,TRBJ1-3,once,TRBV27,TGTGCCAGCAGTTTATGGCGCGGCTCTGGAAACACCATATATTTT,CASSLWRGSGNTIYF
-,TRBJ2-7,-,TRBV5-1,TGCGCCAGCAGCTTGGAGTCAGGGATAGGCGAGCAGTACTTC,CASSLESGIGEQYF
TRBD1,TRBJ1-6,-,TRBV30,TGTGCCTGGAGACAGGGGCATAATTCACCCCTCCACTTT,CAWRQGHNSPLHF
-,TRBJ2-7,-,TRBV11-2,TGTGCCAGCAGCTTAGATTTCCAAACTTACGAGCAGTACTTC,CASSLDFQTYEQYF
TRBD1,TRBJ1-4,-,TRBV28,TGTGCCAGCAGTGAAGGGACAGGGAAAGAAAAACTGTTTTTT,CASSEGTGKEKLFF
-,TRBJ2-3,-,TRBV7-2,TGTGCCAGCAGCTTGGCAGATACGCAGTATTTT,CASSLADTQYF
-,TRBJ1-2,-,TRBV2,TGTGCCACCTCGGAGGGTAACTATGGCTACACCTTC,CATSEGNYGYTF
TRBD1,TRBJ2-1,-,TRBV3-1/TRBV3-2,TGTGCCAGCAGCCAAGATGGACAGGGGTACAATGAGCAGTTCTTC,CASSQDGQGYNEQFF
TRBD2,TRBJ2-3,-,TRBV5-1,TGCGCCAGCAGCGGACTAGCGGGAGTGGATACGCAGTATTTT,CASSGLAGVDTQYF
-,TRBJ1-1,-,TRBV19,TGTGCCAGTAGTATAAGAGAAGGTAGGGCTTTCTTT,CASSIREGRAFF
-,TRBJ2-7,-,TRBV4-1,TGCGCCAGCAGCCAAGTTGCAGGGAGATCCTACGAGCAGTACTTC,CASSQVAGRSYEQYF
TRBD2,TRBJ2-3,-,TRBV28,TGTGCCAGCAGTTTTCCCCGGACTAGCGGGGAATCCACAGATACGCAGTATTTT,CASSFPRTSGESTDTQYF
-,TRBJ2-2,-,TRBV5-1,TGCGCCAGCAGCTTACCTCCCGCCCGGGGGACTACCGGGGAGCTGTTTTTT,CASSLPPARGTTGELFF
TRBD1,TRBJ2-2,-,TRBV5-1,TGCGCCAGCAGCTTGGGGGACAGCACCGGGGAGCTGTTTTTT,CASSLGDSTGELFF
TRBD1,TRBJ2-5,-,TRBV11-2,TGTGCCAGCAGCCCTATTTACCCTGACCAGGGGGATGAGGAGACCCAGTACTTC,CASSPIYPDQGDEETQYF
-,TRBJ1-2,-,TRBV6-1,TGTGCCAGCAGTGAAAGGGGGACTGCCCTCAGGAGGGATGGCTACACCTTC,CASSERGTALRRDGYTF
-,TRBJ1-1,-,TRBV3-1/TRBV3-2,TGTGCCAGCAGCCCGTTCGACAGGAACACTGAAGCTTTCTTT,CASSPFDRNTEAFF
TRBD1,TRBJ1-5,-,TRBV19,TGTGCCAGTAGTGGGACAGGGGGCGATCAGCCCCAGCATTTT,CASSGTGGDQPQHF
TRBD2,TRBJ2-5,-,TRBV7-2,TGTGCCAGCAGCCCCCGACTAGCGGGAGCCGGGGAGACCCAGTACTTC,CASSPRLAGAGETQYF
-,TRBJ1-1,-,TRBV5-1,TGCGCCAGCAGCTTGGACCGGCCCCTCACTGAAGCTTTCTTT,CASSLDRPLTEAFF
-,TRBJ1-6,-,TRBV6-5,TGTGCCAGCAGTTACCTGGGACGGACTTCCTCACCCCTCCACTTT,CASSYLGRTSSPLHF
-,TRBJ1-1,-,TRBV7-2,TGTGCCAGCAGCAGGACCGGGATGGGGAACACTGAAGCTTTCTTT,CASSRTGMGNTEAFF
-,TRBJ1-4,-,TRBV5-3,TGTGCCAGAAGCTTGGAGGGGGGGACCCCAACTAATGAAAAACTGTTTTTT,CARSLEGGTPTNEKLFF
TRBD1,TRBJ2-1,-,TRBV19,TGTGCCAGTAGTATACTACACCAGGACAGGGGGCCCTACAATGAGCAGTTCTTC,CASSILHQDRGPYNEQFF
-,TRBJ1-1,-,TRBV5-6,TGTGCCAGCAGCTTGGATGCCGACACTGAAGCTTTCTTT,CASSLDADTEAFF
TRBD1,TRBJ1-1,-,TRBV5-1,TGCGCCAGCAGTTCCACAGGGGTCCCCTCTGAAGCTTTCTTT,CASSSTGVPSEAFF
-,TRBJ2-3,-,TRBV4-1,TGCGCCAGCAGCCAAGAAGTTTCGGGGGCCGGGACAGATACGCAGTATTTT,CASSQEVSGAGTDTQYF
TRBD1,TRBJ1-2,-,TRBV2,TGTGCCAGCAGTGGGGGACAGGGGGACGGCTACACCTTC,CASSGGQGDGYTF
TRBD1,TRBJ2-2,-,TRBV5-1,TGCGCCAGCACGACAGGGTCAGGGACCGGGGAGCTGTTTTTT,CASTTGSGTGELFF
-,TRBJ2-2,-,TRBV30,TGTGCCTGGAGTCTGGCCGGGGAGCTGTTTTTT,CAWSLAGELFF
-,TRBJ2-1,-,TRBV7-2,TGTGCCAGCAGCTTTTCTCAAAGCTCCTACAATGAGCAGTTCTTC,CASSFSQSSYNEQFF
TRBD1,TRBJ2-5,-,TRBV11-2,TGTGCCAGCAGCTTAGTAGGGACAGGGGAAGAGACCCAGTACTTC,CASSLVGTGEETQYF
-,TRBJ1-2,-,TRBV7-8,TGTGCCAGCAGCCTTGCGGTTAACTATGGCTACACCTTC,CASSLAVNYGYTF
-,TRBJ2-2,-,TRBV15,TGTGCCACCAGCAGAGAGTCGAACACCGGGGAGCTGTTTTTT,CATSRESNTGELFF
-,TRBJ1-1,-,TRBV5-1,TGCGCCAGCAGCGCCACAGGGAGCACTGAAGCTTTCTTT,CASSATGSTEAFF
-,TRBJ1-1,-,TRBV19,TGTGCCAGTAGTATTTCCAGTACGAGTGAAGCTTTCTTT,CASSISSTSEAFF